The TCR beta chain described here comes from a study of cytomegalovirus exposure and HLA in healthy donors. Study in general: An earlier analysis found fewer than 140 million unique TCR beta sequences from about 179 million T cells.

PCR used 60 Vbeta primers and 13 Jbeta primers. Clones were sequenced by immunoSEQ multiplex PCR, and TCRdb holds only the in-frame ones, with some missing. Of around 160,000 clones listed, 79% are singletons. About this clone itself: The antigen is undetermined.

Germline-derived CDR1 and CDR2 are LGHNT and FRNRAP. CDR3 length equals 15 residues. V was clipped by 8 bases and J by 4 bases; unmatched bases: 9. The study's findings and limits: TRBV6-2, TRBV6-3 and other indistinguishable V segments were excluded. In a later analysis, at a false discovery rate of 0.05, 16,951 TCR beta sequences were associated with HLA alleles.

Source material: PBMCs. V usage is TRBV12-5 and J usage is TRBJ2-1, with 9 nucleotides matching TRBD2. The sequence derives from a woman between 35 and 50 years old in good health and CMV-seropositive. The CDR3 DNA reads TGTGCTAGTACGAATAGCGGGGGTTTATACAATGAGCAGTTCTTC. It translates to CASTNSGGLYNEQFF.